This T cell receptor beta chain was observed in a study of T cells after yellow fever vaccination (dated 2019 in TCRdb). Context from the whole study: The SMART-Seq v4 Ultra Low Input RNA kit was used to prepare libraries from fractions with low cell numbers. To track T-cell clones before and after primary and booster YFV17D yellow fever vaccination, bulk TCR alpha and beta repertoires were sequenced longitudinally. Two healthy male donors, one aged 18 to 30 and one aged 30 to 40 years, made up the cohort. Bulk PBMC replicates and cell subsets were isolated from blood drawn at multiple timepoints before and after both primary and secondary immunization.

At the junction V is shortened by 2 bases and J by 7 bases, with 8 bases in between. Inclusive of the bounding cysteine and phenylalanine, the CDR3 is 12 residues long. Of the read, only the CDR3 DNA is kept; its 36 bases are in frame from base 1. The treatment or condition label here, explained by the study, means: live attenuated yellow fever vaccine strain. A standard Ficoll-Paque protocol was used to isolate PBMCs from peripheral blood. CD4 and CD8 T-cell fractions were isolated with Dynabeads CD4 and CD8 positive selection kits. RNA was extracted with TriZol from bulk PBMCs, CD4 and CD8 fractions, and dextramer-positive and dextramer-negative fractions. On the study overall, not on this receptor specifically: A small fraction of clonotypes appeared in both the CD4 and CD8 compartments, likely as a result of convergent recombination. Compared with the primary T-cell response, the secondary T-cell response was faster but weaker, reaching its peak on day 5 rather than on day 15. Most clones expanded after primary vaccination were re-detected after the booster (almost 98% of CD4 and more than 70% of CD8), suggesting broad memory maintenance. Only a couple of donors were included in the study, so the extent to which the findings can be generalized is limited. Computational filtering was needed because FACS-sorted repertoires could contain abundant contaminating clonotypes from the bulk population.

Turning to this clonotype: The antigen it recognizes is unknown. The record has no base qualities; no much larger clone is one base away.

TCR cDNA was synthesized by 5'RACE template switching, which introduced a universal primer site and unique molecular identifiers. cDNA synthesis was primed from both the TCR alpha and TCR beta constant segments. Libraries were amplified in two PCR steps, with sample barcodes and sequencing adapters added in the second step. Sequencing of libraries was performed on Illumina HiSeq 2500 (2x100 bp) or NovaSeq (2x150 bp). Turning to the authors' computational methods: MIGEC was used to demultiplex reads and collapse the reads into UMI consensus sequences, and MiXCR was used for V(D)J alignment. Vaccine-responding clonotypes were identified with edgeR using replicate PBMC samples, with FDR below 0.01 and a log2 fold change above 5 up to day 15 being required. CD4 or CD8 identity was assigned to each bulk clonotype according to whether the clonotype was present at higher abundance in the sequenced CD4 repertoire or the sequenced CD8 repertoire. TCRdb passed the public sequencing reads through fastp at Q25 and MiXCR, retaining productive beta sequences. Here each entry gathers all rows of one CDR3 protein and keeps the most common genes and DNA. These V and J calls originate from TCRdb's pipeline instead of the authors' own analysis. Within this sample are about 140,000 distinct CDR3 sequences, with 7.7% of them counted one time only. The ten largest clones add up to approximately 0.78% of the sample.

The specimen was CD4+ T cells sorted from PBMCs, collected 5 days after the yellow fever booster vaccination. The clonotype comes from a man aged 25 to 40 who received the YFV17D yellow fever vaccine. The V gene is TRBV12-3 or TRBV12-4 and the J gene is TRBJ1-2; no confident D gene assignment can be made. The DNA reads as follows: TGTGCCAGCAGTTTACCCCTCCGTGGCTACACCTTC. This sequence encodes CASSLPLRGYTF.